These 26 T cell receptor beta chains share one sample of origin, sequenced in a study of technical replicates of blood from a handful of donors. TCRdb keeps only in-frame clones here, not all; method: immunoSEQ multiplex PCR. The table lists more than 65,000 clones, over 75% of them singletons, with approximately 3.5% in the top ten. Source material: PBMCs. These receptors were collected from a human donor in good health. Some clones in this sample may be carry-over from other donors' samples.

This clone was detected a few times. The chain employs TRBV7-9 and TRBJ2-2, with D possibly matching TRBD2 (5 bases). The V end lost 2 bases, the J end lost 3 bases, and 7 bases lay between the germline ends. The CDR3 is 14 amino acids. CDR1 and CDR2 from the germline V gene are SEHNR and FQNEAQ (reference sequence). The CDR3 loop is CASSLIGDTGELFF. The CDR3 DNA is TGTGCCAGCAGCTTAATCGGGGACACCGGGGAGCTGTTTTTT.

This clone was recorded at least ten times. This chain links TRBV29-1 with TRBJ1-2; D is perhaps TRBD1 (5 bases). This CDR3 region has 15 residues. Germline V gene data show CDR1 as SQVTM and CDR2 as ANQGSEA. V lost 6 bases and J lost 4, with 21 bases in between. CDR3 amino acids: CSVQLDKRTSYGYTF. The CDR3 nucleotides are TGCAGCGTGCAGCTGGACAAGAGAACCAGCTATGGCTACACCTTC.

This clone appeared once. V and J are TRBV5-8 and TRBJ2-1; 8 nucleotides match TRBD1. The CDR3 length is 14 residues. V trimming: 6 bases; J trimming: 5 bases; junction bases outside the gene matches: 7. Germline V gives CDR1 SGHTS, CDR2 YDEGEE. CDR3 nucleotides: TGTGCCAGCACCAAGCACAGGGGGGACAATGAGCAGTTCTTC. It is translated as CASTKHRGDNEQFF.

A word on this clone: Other nucleotide sequences in the sample specify the same CDR3. The genes are TRBV18 and TRBJ2-5; 9 nucleotides match TRBD1. Per the germline V gene, CDR1 is KGHSH and CDR2 is LQKENI. The CDR3 runs 13 residues. V shed 4 bases and J 5 bases; nucleotides not matched to a gene: 2. The CDR3 here is CASSLGQGETQYF. DNA for the CDR3: TGTGCCAGCTCACTAGGACAGGGGGAGACCCAGTACTTC.

The chain recombines TRBV6-5 with TRBJ1-5; 7 nucleotides agree with TRBD1. The CDR3 has 13 residues. Germline trimming cut 10 bases from V and 5 bases from J; bases unmatched to any gene: 8. Germline V gene lookup returns CDR1 MNHEY and CDR2 SVGAGI. In DNA form, the CDR3 reads TGTGCCATTGGTGTGACAGGGCATCAGCCCCAGCATTTT. Its protein product is CAIGVTGHQPQHF.

The chain is built from TRBV5-4 and TRBJ2-7, with D tentatively TRBD1 (5 bases). Germline CDR1 and CDR2: SGHNT and YYREEE (reference sequence). V was clipped by 1 base and J by 4 bases, with 9 bases between them. CDR3 length equals 13 residues. The CDR3 region is CASSLNAGYEQYF. The CDR3, as DNA: TGTGCCAGCAGCTTGAACGCAGGGTACGAGCAGTACTTC. The full variable domain, in which reference TRBV5-4 and TRBJ2-7 provide the parts outside the CDR3, is ETGVTQSPTHLIKTRGQQVTLRCSSQSGHNTVSWYQQALGQGPQFIFQYYREEENGRGNFPPRFSGLQFPNYSSELNVNALELDDSALYLCASSLNAGYEQYFGPGTRLTVT.

This chain joins TRBV2 and TRBJ2-1; possible D gene TRBD1, 5 bases. CDR3 length equals 14 residues. The V gene's germline CDR1 is SNHLY and CDR2 FYNNEI. The V end was cut by 3 bases, the J end by 7 bases, with 13 bases between. The CDR3 coding sequence is TGTGCCAGCAGTGAGGACATCCCAGGGAATGAGCAGTTCTTC. Protein sequence: CASSEDIPGNEQFF.

This chain uses TRBV13 with TRBJ2-5; D remains unclear. This CDR3 spans 14 amino acids. The V and J ends lost 4 bases and 3 bases respectively, with 12 bases between them. Germline values: CDR1 PRHDT, CDR2 FYEKMQ (reference sequence). The CDR3 DNA sequence: TGTGCCAGCAGCTCATCGAAACCGGAAGAGACCCAGTACTTC. It yields the protein CASSSSKPEETQYF.

The V gene is TRBV7-9, the J gene TRBJ2-5; TRBD2 agrees at 9 bases. Germline V gene lookup returns CDR1 SEHNR and CDR2 FQNEAQ (reference sequence). This CDR3 comprises 17 residues. V was clipped by 6 bases and J by 1 base; unmatched bases: 12. The CDR3 nucleotides read TGTGCCAGCAGACCAGCGGGCCTAGCGGGGCTCCAAGAGACCCAGTACTTC. Protein product: CASRPAGLAGLQETQYF.

This clone came up a few times. The chain links TRBV2 to TRBJ1-1; D perhaps matches TRBD1 (5 bases). This CDR3 spans 12 amino acids. Germline lookup yields CDR1 SNHLY and CDR2 FYNNEI. V was cut by 3 bases and J by 11 bases, with 13 bases left in between. CDR3 loop: CASSEQTVSAFF. As DNA, the CDR3 is TGTGCCAGCAGTGAGCAGACAGTTTCGGCTTTCTTT.

V and J are TRBV4-2 and TRBJ1-3; maybe TRBD1 (5 bases). This CDR3 has 16 amino acids. Trimming removed 2 bases from V and 2 bases from J, with 13 bases in between. From germline, CDR1 is LGHNA and CDR2 YNFKEQ. For the CDR3, the DNA is TGTGCCAGCAGCCAAACTGGGGCCTCCGCTGGAAACACCATATATTTT. It translates to CASSQTGASAGNTIYF.

The chain employs TRBV6-1 and TRBJ2-2; D is perhaps TRBD1 (5 bases). Trimming shortened V by 2 bases and J by 4 bases, and 11 bases separated the two germline ends. The CDR3 extends over 15 amino acids. CDR1 is MNHNS, CDR2 SASEGT, per germline. CDR3 region: CASSESEGATGELFF. CDR3 DNA sequence: TGTGCCAGCAGTGAATCTGAAGGGGCCACCGGGGAGCTGTTTTTT.

This clone was detected only a few times. The chain combines TRBV6-5 with TRBJ1-1; no clear D gene. Looked up from germline, CDR1 is MNHEY and CDR2 is SVGAGI. The V and J ends lost 0 bases and 4 bases respectively, with 12 bases between them. The CDR3 contains 15 residues. CDR3 sequence: CASSYSQGGRTEAFF. In DNA form, the CDR3 reads TGTGCCAGCAGTTACTCGCAAGGCGGGCGCACTGAAGCTTTCTTT.

CDR3 nucleotides: TGTGCCAGCAGCGCGAGGACAGGGGGAAACACTGAAGCTTTCTTT. Its translation: CASSARTGGNTEAFF. This chain uses TRBV11-3 with TRBJ1-1, with TRBD1 matching over 10 bases. Germline V gene sequence: CDR1 SGHNT, CDR2 YENEEA. Trimming removed 5 bases from V and 2 bases from J; junction bases left unmatched: 5. The CDR3 loop spans 15 amino acids.

The J gene is TRBJ1-1, the V gene TRBV29-1; TRBD1 matches 7 bases. The CDR3 has 12 residues. Trimming cost V 6 bases and J 10 bases; bases outside gene matches: 11. Germline V gives CDR1 SQVTM, CDR2 ANQGSEA. The CDR3 DNA sequence: TGCAGCGTGACCGGGACAGCAGGGTCAGCTTTCTTT. Protein product: CSVTGTAGSAFF. Full variable domain (rest looked up from reference TRBV29-1 and TRBJ1-1): SAVISQKPSRDICQRGTSLTIQCQVDSQVTMMFWYRQQPGQSLTLIATANQGSEATYESGFVIDKFPISRPNLTFSTLTVSNMSPEDSSIYLCSVTGTAGSAFFGQGTRLTVV.

The V gene is TRBV19, the J gene TRBJ2-1, with 9 bases lining up with TRBD2. The V segment lost 3 bases and the J segment 3 bases; nucleotides outside the gene matches: 9. Per the germline V gene, CDR1 is LNHDA and CDR2 is SQIVND (reference sequence). CDR3 size: 17 residues. The CDR3 loop is CASSMSAGGRIYNEQFF. The CDR3 DNA is TGTGCCAGTAGTATGTCGGCGGGGGGGCGAATCTACAATGAGCAGTTCTTC.

This rearrangement joins TRBV12-2 to TRBJ1-1; TRBD1 reflects the table's D call only, with no check against the DNA. TRBV12-2 is a pseudogene. CDR3 length equals 15 residues. This chain's CDR3 is CASRLLKGATGEAFF. The CDR3 coding sequence is TGTGCAAGTCGCTTATTGAAGGGGGCAACGGGTGAAGCTTTCTTT.

V usage is TRBV30 and J usage is TRBJ1-1; D perhaps matches TRBD1 (6 bases). The CDR3 covers 18 residues. Per germline, CDR1 GTSNPN and CDR2 SVGIG (reference sequence). Trimming shortened V by 3 bases and J by 1 base, and 24 bases separated the two germline ends. The CDR3 DNA reads as TGTGCCTGGAGACCTACCCTCGGGTGGGGGCGTAGGAACACTGAAGCTTTCTTT. Translating it yields CAWRPTLGWGRRNTEAFF.

The chain carries TRBV9 and TRBJ2-2; 9 bases line up with TRBD2. The germline gives CDR1 SGDLS, CDR2 YYNGEE. With 6 bases clipped from V and 4 bases from J, the junction kept 10 bases outside the gene matches. CDR3 size: 16 residues. The CDR3 nucleotides are TGTGCCAGCACCAGGGGACTAGCCGTGGGCACCGGGGAGCTGTTTTTT. Protein sequence: CASTRGLAVGTGELFF. The variable domain in full, completed from reference TRBV9 and TRBJ2-2, reads DSGVTQTPKHLITATGQRVTLRCSPRSGDLSVYWYQQSLDQGLQFLIQYYNGEERAKGNILERFSAQQFPDLHSELNLSSLELGDSALYFCASTRGLAVGTGELFFGEGSRLTVL.

This clone showed up many times. CDR3 sequence (DNA): TGTGCCAGCAGCCAGGGACAGTTATCCACTGAAGCTTTCTTT. Translation gives CASSQGQLSTEAFF. The J gene is TRBJ1-1, the V gene TRBV4-2; 7 bases align to TRBD1. This CDR3 contains 14 residues. CDR1 is LGHNA, CDR2 YNFKEQ, per germline. V lost 3 bases and J lost 4; bases outside the gene matches: 5.

This chain joins TRBV30 and TRBJ2-3, with a tentative D call TRBD1 (5 bases). Deletions cut 2 bases from V and 2 bases from J, with 11 bases between. Germline CDR1 reads GTSNPN; CDR2 reads SVGIG (reference sequence). This CDR3 comprises 14 residues. The CDR3 DNA reads as TGTGCCTGGAGTCCTCTGACAGACACAGATACGCAGTATTTT. This sequence encodes CAWSPLTDTDTQYF.

V is TRBV4-2 and J is TRBJ1-4; 8 bases are a match to TRBD1. This CDR3 contains 15 residues. The V and J ends lost 1 base and 7 bases, in that order; junction bases with no gene match: 5. Per the germline V gene, CDR1 is LGHNA and CDR2 is YNFKEQ. This CDR3 is CASSQVGQGVEKLFF. The CDR3 nucleotides read TGTGCCAGCAGCCAAGTCGGACAGGGCGTTGAAAAACTGTTTTTT.

The J gene is TRBJ1-1, the V gene TRBV4-2, with TRBD1 identical over 7 bases. The CDR3 is 16 residues long. CDR1 is LGHNA, CDR2 YNFKEQ, per germline. The trim removed 1 base at V and 0 bases at J, leaving 5 bases unmatched. In DNA, the CDR3 is TGTGCCAGCAGCCAAGTGGAACAGGGGATGAACACTGAAGCTTTCTTT. It translates to CASSQVEQGMNTEAFF.

The chain combines TRBV23-1 with TRBJ2-3; 15 bases are a match to TRBD2. TRBV23-1 is an ORF, and what it does is uncertain. This CDR3 has 22 residues. V trimming: 3 bases; J trimming: 1 base; junction bases outside the gene matches: 17. The CDR3: CASSQGLAGGLSHVRCTDTQYF. The CDR3, as DNA: TGCGCCAGCAGTCAGGGACTAGCGGGAGGACTTTCCCACGTTCGGTGCACAGATACGCAGTATTTT.

The chain combines TRBV29-1 with TRBJ1-2; 8 bases fit TRBD1. From germline, CDR1 is SQVTM and CDR2 ANQGSEA. This CDR3 comprises 12 residues. The V segment lost 4 bases and the J segment 2 bases; nucleotides outside the gene matches: 0. CDR3 sequence reads: CSVGDRNYGYTF. DNA for the CDR3: TGCAGCGTTGGGGACAGGAACTATGGCTACACCTTC. Complete variable domain (other parts from reference TRBV29-1 and TRBJ1-2): SAVISQKPSRDICQRGTSLTIQCQVDSQVTMMFWYRQQPGQSLTLIATANQGSEATYESGFVIDKFPISRPNLTFSTLTVSNMSPEDSSIYLCSVGDRNYGYTFGSGTRLTVV.

V is TRBV19 and J is TRBJ2-3; a weak D match, TRBD2 (5 bases). The CDR3 has 14 amino acids. Germline CDR1 reads LNHDA; CDR2 reads SQIVND (reference sequence). The V end lost 8 bases, the J end lost 5 bases, and 17 bases lay between the germline ends. For the CDR3, the DNA is TGTGCCAGTCAAAAGGACTCGAATCGAGATACGCAGTATTTT. This translates into CASQKDSNRDTQYF.